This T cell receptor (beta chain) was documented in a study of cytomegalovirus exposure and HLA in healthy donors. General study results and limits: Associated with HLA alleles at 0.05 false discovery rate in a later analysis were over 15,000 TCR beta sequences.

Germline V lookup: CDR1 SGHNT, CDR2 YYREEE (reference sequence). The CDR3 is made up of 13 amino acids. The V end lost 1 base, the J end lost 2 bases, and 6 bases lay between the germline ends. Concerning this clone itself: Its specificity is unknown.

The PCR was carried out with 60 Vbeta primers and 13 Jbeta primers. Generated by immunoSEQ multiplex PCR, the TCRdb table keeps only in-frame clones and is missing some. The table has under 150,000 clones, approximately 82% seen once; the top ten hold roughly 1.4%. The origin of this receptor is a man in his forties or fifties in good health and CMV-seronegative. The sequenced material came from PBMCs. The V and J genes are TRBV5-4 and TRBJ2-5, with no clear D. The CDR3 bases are TGTGCCAGCAGCTTGTTCAGACAAGAGACCCAGTACTTC. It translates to CASSLFRQETQYF.